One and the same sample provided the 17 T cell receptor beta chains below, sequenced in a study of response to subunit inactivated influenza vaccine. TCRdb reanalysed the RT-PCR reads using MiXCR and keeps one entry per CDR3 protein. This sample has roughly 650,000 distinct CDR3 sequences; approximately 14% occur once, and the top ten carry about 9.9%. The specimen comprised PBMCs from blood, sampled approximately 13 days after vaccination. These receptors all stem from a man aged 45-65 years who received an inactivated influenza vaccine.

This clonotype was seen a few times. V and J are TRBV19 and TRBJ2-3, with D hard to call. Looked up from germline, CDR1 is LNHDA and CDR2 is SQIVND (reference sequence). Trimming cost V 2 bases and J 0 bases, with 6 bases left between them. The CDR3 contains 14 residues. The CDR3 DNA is TGTGCCAGTAGTATAAAGGACAGCACAGATACGCAGTATTTT. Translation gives CASSIKDSTDTQYF.

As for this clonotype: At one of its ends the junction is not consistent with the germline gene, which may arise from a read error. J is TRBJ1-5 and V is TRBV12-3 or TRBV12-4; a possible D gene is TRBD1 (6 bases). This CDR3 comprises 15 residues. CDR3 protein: CASSIAGTKRQPQHF. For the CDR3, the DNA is TGTGCCAGCAGTATAGCCGGGACAAAGCGTCAGCCCCAGCATTTT.

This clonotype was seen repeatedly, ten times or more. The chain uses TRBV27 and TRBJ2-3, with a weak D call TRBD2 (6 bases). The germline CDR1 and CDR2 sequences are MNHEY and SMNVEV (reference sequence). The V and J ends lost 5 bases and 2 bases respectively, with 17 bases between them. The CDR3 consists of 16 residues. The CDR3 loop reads CASSPFTSLTTDTQYF. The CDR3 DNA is TGTGCCAGCAGTCCCTTCACTAGCCTTACCACAGATACGCAGTATTTT.

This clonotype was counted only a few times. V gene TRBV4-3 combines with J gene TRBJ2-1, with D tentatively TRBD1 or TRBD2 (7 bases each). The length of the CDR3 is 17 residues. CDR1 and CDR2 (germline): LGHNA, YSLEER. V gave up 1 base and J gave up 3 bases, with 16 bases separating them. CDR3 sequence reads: CASSQVGAGQSYNEQFF. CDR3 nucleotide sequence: TGCGCCAGCAGCCAAGTGGGAGCGGGACAGAGCTACAATGAGCAGTTCTTC.

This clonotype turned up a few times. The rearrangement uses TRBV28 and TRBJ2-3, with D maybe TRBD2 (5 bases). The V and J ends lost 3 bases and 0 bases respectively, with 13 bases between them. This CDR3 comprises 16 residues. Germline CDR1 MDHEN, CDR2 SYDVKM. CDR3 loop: CASSFGVLSSTDTQYF. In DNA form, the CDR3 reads TGTGCCAGCAGTTTCGGGGTCTTATCAAGCACAGATACGCAGTATTTT.

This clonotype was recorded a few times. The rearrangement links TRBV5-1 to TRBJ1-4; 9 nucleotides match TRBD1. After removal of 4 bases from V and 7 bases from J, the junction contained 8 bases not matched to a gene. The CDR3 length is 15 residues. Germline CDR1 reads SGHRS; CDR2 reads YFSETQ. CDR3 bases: TGCGCCAGCAGCCCACGGACAGGGGCGGGTGAAAAACTGTTTTTT. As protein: CASSPRTGAGEKLFF.

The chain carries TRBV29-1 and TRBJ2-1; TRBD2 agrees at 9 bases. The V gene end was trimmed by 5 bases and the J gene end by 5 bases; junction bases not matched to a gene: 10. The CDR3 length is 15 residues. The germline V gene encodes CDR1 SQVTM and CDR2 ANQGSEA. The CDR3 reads CSVSPRLAVHNEQFF. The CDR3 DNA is TGCAGCGTTTCACCCCGACTAGCGGTACACAATGAGCAGTTCTTC.

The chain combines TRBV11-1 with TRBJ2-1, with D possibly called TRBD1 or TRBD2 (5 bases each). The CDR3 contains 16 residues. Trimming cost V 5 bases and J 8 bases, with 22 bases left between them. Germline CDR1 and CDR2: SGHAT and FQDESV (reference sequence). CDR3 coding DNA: TGTGCCAGCAGCCTGAACACACGGGGCCTAGCCGATGAGCAGTTCTTC. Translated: CASSLNTRGLADEQFF.

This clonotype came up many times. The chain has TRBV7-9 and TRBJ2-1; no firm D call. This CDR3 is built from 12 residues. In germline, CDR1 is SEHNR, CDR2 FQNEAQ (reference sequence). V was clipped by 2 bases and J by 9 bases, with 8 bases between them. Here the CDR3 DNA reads TGTGCCAGCAGCTTAAGCCGCGCTGAGCAGTTCTTC. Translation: CASSLSRAEQFF.

In DNA, the CDR3 is TGTGCCAGCAGCCAAGATGTTTTTTACCCCCAGCATTTT. It encodes CASSQDVFYPQHF. The rearrangement joins TRBV3-1 to TRBJ1-5, with D unresolved. Trimming shortened V by 0 bases and J by 10 bases, and 10 bases separated the two germline ends. CDR3 length: 13 residues. Germline CDR1 is LGHDT and CDR2 is YNNKEL (reference sequence).

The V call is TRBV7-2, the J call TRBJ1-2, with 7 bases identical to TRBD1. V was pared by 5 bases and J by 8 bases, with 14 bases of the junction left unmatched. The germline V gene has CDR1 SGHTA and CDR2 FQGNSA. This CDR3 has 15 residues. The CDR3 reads CASSPGGSRGDGYTF. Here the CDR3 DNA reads TGTGCCAGCAGCCCAGGGGGGAGCAGGGGCGACGGCTACACCTTC.

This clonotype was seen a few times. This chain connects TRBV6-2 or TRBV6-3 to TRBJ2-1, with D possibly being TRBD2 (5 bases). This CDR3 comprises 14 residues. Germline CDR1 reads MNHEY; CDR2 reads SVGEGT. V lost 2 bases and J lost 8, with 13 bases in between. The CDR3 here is CASSYVGDSYEQFF. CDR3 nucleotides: TGTGCCAGCAGTTACGTGGGAGATTCCTATGAGCAGTTCTTC.

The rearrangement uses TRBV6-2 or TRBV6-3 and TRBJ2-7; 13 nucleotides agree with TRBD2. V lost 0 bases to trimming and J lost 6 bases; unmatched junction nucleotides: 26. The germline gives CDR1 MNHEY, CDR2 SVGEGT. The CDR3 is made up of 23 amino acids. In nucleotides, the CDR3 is TGTGCCAGCAGTTACTCACTAATGGGACTAGCGGGACCCTCGAGCAGGAAGTTTGGCGAGCAGTACTTC. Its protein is CASSYSLMGLAGPSSRKFGEQYF.

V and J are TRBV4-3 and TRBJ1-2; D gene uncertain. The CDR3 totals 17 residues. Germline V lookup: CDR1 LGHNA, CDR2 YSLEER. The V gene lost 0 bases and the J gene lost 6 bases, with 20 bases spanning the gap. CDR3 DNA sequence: TGCGCCAGCAGCCAAGATCCCGGTCCTCGCGGTACGGATGGCTACACCTTC. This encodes CASSQDPGPRGTDGYTF.

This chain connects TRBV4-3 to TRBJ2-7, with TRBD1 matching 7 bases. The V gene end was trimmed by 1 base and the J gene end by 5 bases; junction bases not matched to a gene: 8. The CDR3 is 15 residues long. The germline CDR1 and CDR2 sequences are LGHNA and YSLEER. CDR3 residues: CASSQGNRDRHEQYF. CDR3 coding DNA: TGCGCCAGCAGCCAAGGGAACAGGGACAGACACGAGCAGTACTTC.

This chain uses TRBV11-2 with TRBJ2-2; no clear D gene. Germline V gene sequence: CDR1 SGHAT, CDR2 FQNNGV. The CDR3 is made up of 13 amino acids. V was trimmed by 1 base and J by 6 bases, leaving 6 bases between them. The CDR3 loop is CASSLVAPGELFF. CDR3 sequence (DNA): TGTGCCAGCAGCTTAGTAGCCCCCGGGGAGCTGTTTTTT.

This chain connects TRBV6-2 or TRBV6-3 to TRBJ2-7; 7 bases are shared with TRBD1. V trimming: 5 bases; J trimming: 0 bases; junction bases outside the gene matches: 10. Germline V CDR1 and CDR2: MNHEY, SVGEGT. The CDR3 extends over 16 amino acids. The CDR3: CASSHNRQGSSYEQYF. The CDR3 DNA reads TGTGCCAGCAGTCACAATAGACAGGGCAGCTCCTACGAGCAGTACTTC.